The rows below give T cell receptor beta chains drawn from one sample of a study of T cells in Graves' hyperthyroidism and ophthalmopathy. In TCRdb, the multiplex PCR reads were re-called with MiXCR into one record per CDR3 protein. Of approximately 610,000 distinct CDR3 sequences in the sample, over 15% were seen once. Sequencing input: blood. Receptors originate from a woman aged 18-29 years with Graves' hyperthyroidism. Each CDR3 is given with its conserved first and last residue. The order of the fields is clone size, V gene, J gene, D gene, CDR3 DNA, CDR3 protein. The D gene is left open where the match is weak. Where a row states a size, it is once, few, many or the class of an expanded clone; other rows omit it.

abundance: many
v_gene: TRBV6-1
j_gene: TRBJ2-7
d_gene: NA
CDR3nt: TGTGCCAGCAGTGAACTGGGGGGCCCTGACGAGCAGTACTTC
CDR3aa: CASSELGGPDEQYF

abundance: once
v_gene: TRBV7-2
j_gene: TRBJ2-2
d_gene: NA
CDR3nt: TGTGCCAGCAGCTCAGCAGGGGGGATATTCACCGGGGAGCTGTTTTTT
CDR3aa: CASSSAGGIFTGELFF

abundance: NA
v_gene: TRBV6-1
j_gene: TRBJ2-7
d_gene: TRBD2
CDR3nt: TGTGCCAGCAGGAAAGGCGGGCTAGCGGCTGTAACCTACGAGCAGTACTTC
CDR3aa: CASRKGGLAAVTYEQYF

abundance: NA
v_gene: TRBV7-9
j_gene: TRBJ1-1
d_gene: NA
CDR3nt: TGTGCCAGCAGCACGAAAGCTTTCTTT
CDR3aa: CASSTKAFF

abundance: few
v_gene: TRBV6-5
j_gene: TRBJ2-2
d_gene: NA
CDR3nt: TGTGCCAGCAGTTACTGGGGCCGGGGGACCGGGGAGCTGTTTTTT
CDR3aa: CASSYWGRGTGELFF

abundance: NA
v_gene: TRBV20-1
j_gene: TRBJ2-3
d_gene: TRBD2
CDR3nt: TGCAGTGGACCGGGACTAGTGGGGAATACGCAGTATTTT
CDR3aa: CSGPGLVGNTQYF

abundance: many
v_gene: TRBV14
j_gene: TRBJ2-1
d_gene: NA
CDR3nt: TGTGCCAGCAGCCAGCGGGACACCAGGAATGAGCAGTTCTTC
CDR3aa: CASSQRDTRNEQFF

abundance: NA
v_gene: TRBV2
j_gene: TRBJ1-4
d_gene: NA
CDR3nt: TGTGCCAGCAGTGTTTTCGGGGGGCTAGGTGAAAAACTGTTTTTT
CDR3aa: CASSVFGGLGEKLFF

abundance: NA
v_gene: TRBV6-2/TRBV6-3
j_gene: TRBJ2-1
d_gene: TRBD2
CDR3nt: TGTGCCAGCAGGTTAGCGGGAGGGCCTGTCGATGAGCAGTTCTTC
CDR3aa: CASRLAGGPVDEQFF

abundance: NA
v_gene: TRBV5-1
j_gene: TRBJ1-5
d_gene: NA
CDR3nt: TGCGCCAGCAGCGAGGGACGCACATCGGGCCAGCCCCAGCATTTT
CDR3aa: CASSEGRTSGQPQHF

abundance: few
v_gene: TRBV29-1
j_gene: TRBJ2-5
d_gene: TRBD2
CDR3nt: TGCAGCGCAACTCTACTAGCGGGGCTGATAGAGACCCAGTACTTC
CDR3aa: CSATLLAGLIETQYF

abundance: many
v_gene: TRBV28
j_gene: TRBJ2-5
d_gene: NA
CDR3nt: TGTGCCAGCAGTTCCCGGACAGTGCAAGAGACCCAGTACTTC
CDR3aa: CASSSRTVQETQYF

abundance: many
v_gene: TRBV29-1
j_gene: TRBJ2-1
d_gene: TRBD2
CDR3nt: TGCAGCCCCATAGCGGGAGGTGTCCCCTACAATGAGCAGTTCTTC
CDR3aa: CSPIAGGVPYNEQFF

abundance: many
v_gene: TRBV19
j_gene: TRBJ2-7
d_gene: NA
CDR3nt: TGTGCCAGTAGTAGCCATATCGGGGCGGCGGGCGAGCAGTACTTC
CDR3aa: CASSSHIGAAGEQYF

abundance: NA
v_gene: TRBV10-3
j_gene: TRBJ2-3
d_gene: TRBD1
CDR3nt: TGTGCCATCAGTGGGGACAGGGTCACAGATACGCAGTATTTT
CDR3aa: CAISGDRVTDTQYF

abundance: many
v_gene: TRBV27
j_gene: TRBJ2-1
d_gene: TRBD1
CDR3nt: TGTGCCAGTTCAGCGGGACAGGGGGGAAATGAGCAGTTCTTC
CDR3aa: CASSAGQGGNEQFF

abundance: many
v_gene: TRBV3-1
j_gene: TRBJ1-1
d_gene: NA
CDR3nt: TGTGCCAGCAGCCAAGTAGGGCTGACCACTGAAGCTTTCTTT
CDR3aa: CASSQVGLTTEAFF

abundance: few
v_gene: TRBV11-3
j_gene: TRBJ1-2
d_gene: TRBD1
CDR3nt: TGTGCCAGCAGCCTAAGGGACAGGGCTAACTATGGCTACACCTTC
CDR3aa: CASSLRDRANYGYTF

abundance: NA
v_gene: TRBV25-1
j_gene: TRBJ1-3
d_gene: NA
CDR3nt: TGTGCCAGCAGTCAAGGGGGGGCCTTCTCTGGAAACACCATATATTTT
CDR3aa: CASSQGGAFSGNTIYF

abundance: many
v_gene: TRBV6-2/TRBV6-3
j_gene: TRBJ2-7
d_gene: TRBD2
CDR3nt: TGTGCCAGCAGAACTAGCGGGGGGCTCTACGAGCAGTACTTC
CDR3aa: CASRTSGGLYEQYF

abundance: many
v_gene: TRBV3-1
j_gene: TRBJ2-1
d_gene: NA
CDR3nt: TGTGCCAGCAGCCAAGACGGGGAACCCGTTAATGAGCAGTTCTTC
CDR3aa: CASSQDGEPVNEQFF

abundance: few
v_gene: TRBV7-8
j_gene: TRBJ2-5
d_gene: TRBD2
CDR3nt: TGTGCCAGCAGCCCCGGGGGGGGGGCGGTGGAGACCCAGTACTTC
CDR3aa: CASSPGGGAVETQYF

abundance: many
v_gene: TRBV2
j_gene: TRBJ1-1
d_gene: NA
CDR3nt: TGTGCCAGCGAGCTACTTAAGGGGGGAAACACTGAAGCTTTCTTT
CDR3aa: CASELLKGGNTEAFF

abundance: few
v_gene: TRBV29-1
j_gene: TRBJ2-7
d_gene: NA
CDR3nt: TGCGGATGGTTTTGCGCCTACTCCTACGAGCAGTACTTC
CDR3aa: CGWFCAYSYEQYF

abundance: few
v_gene: TRBV9
j_gene: TRBJ1-2
d_gene: TRBD1
CDR3nt: TGTGCCAGCAGCATCACCCCCGGGACAGGGGATACCGGCTACACCTTC
CDR3aa: CASSITPGTGDTGYTF

abundance: NA
v_gene: TRBV6-1
j_gene: TRBJ2-7
d_gene: TRBD1
CDR3nt: TGTGCCAAGGAACAGGGGGATGGATACGAGCAGTACTTC
CDR3aa: CAKEQGDGYEQYF

abundance: NA
v_gene: TRBV6-1
j_gene: TRBJ1-2
d_gene: NA
CDR3nt: TGTGCCAGCAGTGGGCGGCTTTTGCAGGGGAATAACTATGGCTACACCTTC
CDR3aa: CASSGRLLQGNNYGYTF

abundance: many
v_gene: TRBV12-3/TRBV12-4
j_gene: TRBJ1-2
d_gene: NA
CDR3nt: TGTGCCAGCAGCCTCCACGACAAACACTATGGCTACACCTTC
CDR3aa: CASSLHDKHYGYTF

abundance: many
v_gene: TRBV4-1
j_gene: TRBJ1-1
d_gene: NA
CDR3nt: TGCGCCACCCAAGGGGGGAGTGAAGCTTTCTTT
CDR3aa: CATQGGSEAFF

abundance: NA
v_gene: TRBV29-1
j_gene: TRBJ2-5
d_gene: TRBD2
CDR3nt: TGCAGCGTTGTTAGCGGGAATCTCCAAGAGACCCAGTACTTC
CDR3aa: CSVVSGNLQETQYF

abundance: many
v_gene: TRBV20-1
j_gene: TRBJ2-1
d_gene: TRBD2
CDR3nt: TGCAGTGTCAGAAGGTTCGGGAGGACCTACAATGAGCAGTTCTTC
CDR3aa: CSVRRFGRTYNEQFF

abundance: NA
v_gene: TRBV13
j_gene: TRBJ1-5
d_gene: NA
CDR3nt: TGTGCCAGCAGCCAAGCCTGGGGAAATCAGCCCCAGCATTTT
CDR3aa: CASSQAWGNQPQHF

abundance: many
v_gene: TRBV20-1
j_gene: TRBJ2-1
d_gene: NA
CDR3nt: TGCAGTGCTAGAGACGGGGGCGACTACAATGAGCAGTTCTTC
CDR3aa: CSARDGGDYNEQFF

abundance: NA
v_gene: TRBV5-1
j_gene: TRBJ1-2
d_gene: NA
CDR3nt: TGCGCCAGCAGCCCTCAATTTAACTATGGCTACACCTTC
CDR3aa: CASSPQFNYGYTF

abundance: many
v_gene: TRBV6-1
j_gene: TRBJ2-7
d_gene: NA
CDR3nt: TGTGCCAGCAGTGAAGTGGGAGACAGCTCCTACGAGCAGTACTTC
CDR3aa: CASSEVGDSSYEQYF

abundance: many
v_gene: TRBV5-1
j_gene: TRBJ2-7
d_gene: NA
CDR3nt: TGCGCCAGCAGCTTGGCATTCCAAACCTCCTACGAGCAGTACTTC
CDR3aa: CASSLAFQTSYEQYF